These 9 T cell receptor beta chains share one sample of origin, sequenced in a study of CD8 T cells in ankylosing spondylitis. TCRdb ran MiXCR on the 5' RACE reads and lists one entry per CDR3 protein. The repertoire holds around 340,000 distinct CDR3 sequences, with more than 20% as singletons. The sample comprised blood, either unsorted or a sorted T cell fraction (not recorded which). These receptor sequences come from a male donor with ankylosing spondylitis or in good health (not recorded which).

The chain uses TRBV7-9 and TRBJ1-4, with 7 bases that match TRBD1. Germline V gene sequence: CDR1 SEHNR, CDR2 FQNEAQ (reference sequence). With 5 bases clipped from V and 4 bases from J, the junction kept 10 bases outside the gene matches. The CDR3 is made up of 16 amino acids. The DNA of the CDR3 is TGTGCCAGCAGCACCACAGGGGACAATCTTAATGAAAAACTGTTTTTT. Protein: CASSTTGDNLNEKLFF.

This clonotype has a handful of counts. The CDR3 region has the DNA TGTGCCAGCAGTTGGAGCTCCTACAATGAGCAGTTCTTC. This encodes CASSWSSYNEQFF. The V call is TRBV6-2 or TRBV6-3, the J call TRBJ2-1; D uncertain. This CDR3 has 13 amino acids. Germline CDR1 MNHEY, CDR2 SVGEGT. V shed 4 bases and J shed 0 bases, with 4 bases lying between them.

This clonotype was seen more than once but under ten times. The V gene is TRBV9, the J gene TRBJ1-6; TRBD1 matches 10 bases. The CDR3 covers 15 residues. Germline trimming cut 3 bases from V and 9 bases from J; bases unmatched to any gene: 6. CDR1 and CDR2 from the germline V gene are SGDLS and YYNGEE. CDR3 sequence: CASSAPGTGASPLHF. CDR3 DNA sequence: TGTGCCAGCAGCGCACCTGGGACAGGGGCTTCACCCCTCCACTTT. The full variable domain, completed using reference TRBV9 and TRBJ1-6, is DSGVTQTPKHLITATGQRVTLRCSPRSGDLSVYWYQQSLDQGLQFLIQYYNGEERAKGNILERFSAQQFPDLHSELNLSSLELGDSALYFCASSAPGTGASPLHFGNGTRLTVT.

This chain joins TRBV6-1 and TRBJ1-1; D is unclear. The CDR3 consists of 14 residues. Germline-derived CDR1 and CDR2 are MNHNS and SASEGT. Trimming removed 6 bases at V and 5 bases at J, with 16 bases between. Written as DNA, the CDR3 is TGTGCCAGCAGAACGACGGACCCGCGAACTGAAGCTTTCTTT. This codes for CASRTTDPRTEAFF.

The chain couples TRBV4-2 to TRBJ1-2; D is perhaps TRBD1 (6 bases). The CDR3 contains 15 residues. V was cut by 2 bases and J by 2 bases, with 12 bases left in between. From germline, CDR1 is LGHNA and CDR2 YNFKEQ. CDR3 nucleotide sequence: TGTGCCAGCAGCCAATGGGCAGGGGACAACTATGGCTACACCTTC. Protein sequence: CASSQWAGDNYGYTF.

The chain employs TRBV2 and TRBJ2-1, with 9 bases that match TRBD2. The CDR3 runs 18 residues. V dropped 2 bases and J dropped 4; count of bases not matched to a gene: 12. CDR1 and CDR2 (germline): SNHLY, FYNNEI. This CDR3 reads CASSERNWATSGYNEQFF. CDR3 nucleotides: TGTGCCAGCAGTGAACGGAATTGGGCGACTAGCGGTTACAATGAGCAGTTCTTC.

This clonotype was picked up a small number of times. The rearrangement links TRBV5-1 to TRBJ2-1, with D possibly TRBD2 on 5 matching bases. This CDR3 spans 12 amino acids. From germline, CDR1 is SGHRS and CDR2 YFSETQ. V lost 2 bases and J 8 bases, leaving 8 bases between the germline ends. The CDR3 nucleotides are TGCGCCAGCAGCTTTCGGGATCATGAGCAGTTCTTC. It codes for CASSFRDHEQFF.

For the CDR3, the DNA is TGTGCCAGTAGTGAGACAGGACTTACTTACAATGAGCAGTTCTTC. Encoded protein: CASSETGLTYNEQFF. The chain couples TRBV19 to TRBJ2-1, with a tentative D call TRBD1 (6 bases). Germline CDR1 reads LNHDA; CDR2 reads SQIVND (reference sequence). Trimming removed 5 bases from V and 4 bases from J, with 15 bases in between. The length of the CDR3 is 15 residues.

This clonotype was detected only a few times. The V gene is TRBV6-2 or TRBV6-3, the J gene TRBJ2-1; 7 positions match TRBD2. The J segment lost 8 bases and the V segment lost 2 bases, leaving 6 bases of the junction unmatched. The germline V gene encodes CDR1 MNHEY and CDR2 SVGEGT. The CDR3 has 14 amino acids. This chain's CDR3 is CASSYGGVWDEQFF. In DNA, the CDR3 is TGTGCCAGCAGTTACGGGGGGGTATGGGATGAGCAGTTCTTC.